These 10 T cell receptor beta chains originate from one sample sequenced in a study of T cells in Graves' hyperthyroidism and ophthalmopathy. Using RNA transcripts as the source, TCR beta CDR3 regions were amplified. The study used the HTBI primer set for a first-round RT-PCR of the TCR CDR3. TCRdb reprocessed the multiplex PCR reads with MiXCR, giving one entry per CDR3 protein. Of hundreds of thousands of distinct CDR3 sequences listed, about 15% are singletons. The sequenced sample was blood. The receptors originated from a woman younger than 45 with Graves' hyperthyroidism.

This clonotype was recorded a few times. The chain recombines TRBV3-1 with TRBJ2-3; perhaps TRBD2 as D (5 bases). The germline V gene encodes CDR1 LGHDT and CDR2 YNNKEL (reference sequence). Trimming left V 0 bases short and J 4 bases short, with 8 bases between. The CDR3 consists of 14 residues. The DNA of the CDR3 is TGTGCCAGCAGCCAAGATGAGGGATCAGATACGCAGTATTTT. Translating it yields CASSQDEGSDTQYF.

The chain has TRBV20-1 and TRBJ2-1, with a possible D match to TRBD2 (6 bases). Trimming removed 3 bases from V and 5 bases from J, with 14 bases in between. The CDR3 totals 14 residues. Per the germline V gene, CDR1 is DFQATT and CDR2 is SNEGSKA (reference sequence). The CDR3 loop is CSASMAGTNNEQFF. As DNA, the CDR3 is TGCAGTGCTAGTATGGCGGGAACTAACAATGAGCAGTTCTTC.

V usage is TRBV6-1 and J usage is TRBJ1-1, with D possibly matching TRBD1 (5 bases). Trimming took off 6 bases at V and 3 bases at J, with 17 bases between the two ends. The CDR3 is 15 amino acids. CDR1 is MNHNS and CDR2 is SASEGT in the germline V gene. CDR3 protein: CASSRRQIRDTEAFF. CDR3 nucleotides: TGTGCCAGCAGCAGGAGACAGATTAGGGACACTGAAGCTTTCTTT.

This clonotype has a count of ten or more. This chain connects TRBV6-1 to TRBJ2-2, with a possible D match to TRBD1 (6 bases). The CDR3 extends over 15 amino acids. Germline assignment: CDR1 MNHNS and CDR2 SASEGT. V was clipped by 5 bases and J by 3 bases, with 13 bases between them. CDR3 residues: CASSYSGQHTGELFF. CDR3 coding DNA: TGTGCCAGCAGTTACAGCGGACAGCACACCGGGGAGCTGTTTTTT.

This chain links TRBV24-1 with TRBJ2-1; maybe TRBD2 (5 bases). The CDR3 loop spans 11 amino acids. Deletions cut 9 bases from V and 15 bases from J, with 17 bases between. Per the germline V gene, CDR1 is KGHDR and CDR2 is SFDVKD. The CDR3 protein is CATGLMGGSFF. As DNA, the CDR3 is TGTGCCACCGGGCTGATGGGCGGGTCGTTCTTC.

This clonotype was counted only a few times. The V call is TRBV20-1, the J call TRBJ2-3; 9 nucleotides match TRBD2. CDR1 and CDR2 (germline): DFQATT, SNEGSKA (reference sequence). The CDR3 is made up of 15 amino acids. With V trimmed by 1 base and J by 2 bases, 4 bases remained unmatched. The CDR3, as DNA: TGCAGTGCTAGAGCGCTAGCGGGGCTCACAGATACGCAGTATTTT. The encoded protein is CSARALAGLTDTQYF.

This clonotype was counted many times. The J gene is TRBJ2-3, the V gene TRBV11-1; TRBD1 aligns across 7 bases. CDR1 and CDR2 from the germline V gene are SGHAT and FQDESV (reference sequence). Unmatched junction bases numbered 3, after V lost 4 bases and J lost 8 bases. CDR3 length: 12 residues. The CDR3 nucleotides are TGTGCCAGCAGCTCGGACAGGATTACGCAGTATTTT. This codes for CASSSDRITQYF.

J is TRBJ2-7 and V is TRBV7-3; tentative D call: TRBD1 (5 bases). This CDR3 comprises 12 residues. V lost 6 bases and J 3 bases, leaving 9 bases between the germline ends. Germline V gene sequence: CDR1 SGHTA, CDR2 FQGTGA. CDR3 region: CASSDTGYEQYF. As DNA, the CDR3 is TGTGCCAGCAGTGATACAGGCTACGAGCAGTACTTC.

This chain uses TRBV20-1 with TRBJ2-1; D remains unclear. Deletions cut 5 bases from V and 10 bases from J, with 12 bases between. The CDR3 contains 11 residues. CDR1 is DFQATT and CDR2 is SNEGSKA in the germline V gene (reference sequence). CDR3 coding DNA: TGCAGTGCTCCGAGATTCGGCGAGCAGTTCTTC. Its protein product is CSAPRFGEQFF.

This clonotype has ten or more counts. The chain uses TRBV7-2 and TRBJ2-5; D is ambiguous. V gave up 5 bases and J gave up 4 bases, with 8 bases separating them. The V gene's germline CDR1 is SGHTA and CDR2 FQGNSA. The CDR3 is 12 residues long. The CDR3 DNA is TGTGCCAGCAGCCTTCCTATAGAGACCCAGTACTTC. Its translation is CASSLPIETQYF.